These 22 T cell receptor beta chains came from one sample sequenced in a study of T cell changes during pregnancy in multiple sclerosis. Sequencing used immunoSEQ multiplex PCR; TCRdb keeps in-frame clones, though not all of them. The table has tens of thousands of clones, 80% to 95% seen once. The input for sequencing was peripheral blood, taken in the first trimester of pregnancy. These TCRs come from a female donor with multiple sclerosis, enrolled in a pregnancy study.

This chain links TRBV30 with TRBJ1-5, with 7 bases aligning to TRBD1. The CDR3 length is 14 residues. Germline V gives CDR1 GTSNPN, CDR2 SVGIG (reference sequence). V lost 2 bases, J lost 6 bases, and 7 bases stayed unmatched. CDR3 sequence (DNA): TGTGCCTGGAGTAAGGGGGCGTCAAGTCAGCCCCAGCATTTT. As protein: CAWSKGASSQPQHF.

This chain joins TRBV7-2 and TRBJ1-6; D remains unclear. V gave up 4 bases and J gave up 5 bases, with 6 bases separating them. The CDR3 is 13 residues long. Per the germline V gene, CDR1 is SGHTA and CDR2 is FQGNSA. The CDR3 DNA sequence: TGTGCCAGCAGCTCCGTTAATAATTCACCCCTCCACTTT. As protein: CASSSVNNSPLHF.

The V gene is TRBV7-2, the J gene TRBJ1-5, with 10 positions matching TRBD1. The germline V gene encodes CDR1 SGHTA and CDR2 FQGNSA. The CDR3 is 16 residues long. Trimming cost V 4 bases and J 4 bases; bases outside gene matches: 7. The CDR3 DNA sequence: TGTGCCAGCAGCTCACCGGGACAGGGGAAGAATCAGCCCCAGCATTTT. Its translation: CASSSPGQGKNQPQHF.

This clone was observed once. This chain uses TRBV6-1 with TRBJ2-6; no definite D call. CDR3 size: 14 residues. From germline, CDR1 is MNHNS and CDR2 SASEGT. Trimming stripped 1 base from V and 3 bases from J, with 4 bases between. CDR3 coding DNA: TGTGCCAGCAGTGAAGTAGATGGGGCCAACGTCCTGACTTTC. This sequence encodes CASSEVDGANVLTF.

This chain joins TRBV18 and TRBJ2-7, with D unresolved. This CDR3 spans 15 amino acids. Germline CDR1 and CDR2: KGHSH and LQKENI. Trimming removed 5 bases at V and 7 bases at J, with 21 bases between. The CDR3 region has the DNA TGTGCCAGCTCAGGAGAGGCGTCCTCCCCGGGTGAGCAGTACTTC. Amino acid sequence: CASSGEASSPGEQYF.

This CDR3 is CASSRDRDGNQPQHF. The CDR3, as DNA: TGTGCCAGCTCGCGGGACAGGGATGGTAATCAGCCCCAGCATTTT. J is TRBJ1-5 and V is TRBV18, with 9 nucleotides matching TRBD1. V shed 6 bases, J shed 4 bases, and the junction held 7 bases outside the gene matches. Germline V lookup: CDR1 KGHSH, CDR2 LQKENI. This CDR3 is built from 15 residues. The full variable domain, completed using reference TRBV18 and TRBJ1-5, is NAGVMQNPRHLVRRRGQEARLRCSPMKGHSHVYWYRQLPEEGLKFMVYLQKENIIDESGMPKERFSAEFPKEGPSILRIQQVVRGDSAAYFCASSRDRDGNQPQHFGDGTRLSIL.

In nucleotides, the CDR3 is TGTGCCAGCAGCGTAGTGGGGACTAGCGGGCTAACAGATACGCAGTATTTT. This encodes CASSVVGTSGLTDTQYF. The chain employs TRBV9 and TRBJ2-3; 12 positions agree with TRBD2. V lost 0 bases to trimming and J lost 3 bases; unmatched junction nucleotides: 5. This CDR3 comprises 17 residues. The germline gives CDR1 SGDLS, CDR2 YYNGEE.

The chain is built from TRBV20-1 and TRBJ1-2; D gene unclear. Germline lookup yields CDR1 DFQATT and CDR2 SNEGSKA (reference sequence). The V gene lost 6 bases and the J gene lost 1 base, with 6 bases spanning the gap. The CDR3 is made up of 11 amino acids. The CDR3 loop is CSAPVNYGYTF. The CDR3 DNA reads TGCAGTGCCCCCGTTAACTATGGCTACACCTTC.

CDR3 bases: TGTGCCAGCAGCTTAGAGACGGGGGGGGAGACCCAGTACTTC. It is translated as CASSLETGGETQYF. The rearrangement uses TRBV7-9 and TRBJ2-5; 8 bases are a match to TRBD2. Germline V gene sequence: CDR1 SEHNR, CDR2 FQNEAQ (reference sequence). Trimming took 1 base from V and 5 from J; bases not matched to a gene: 3. CDR3 length equals 14 residues.

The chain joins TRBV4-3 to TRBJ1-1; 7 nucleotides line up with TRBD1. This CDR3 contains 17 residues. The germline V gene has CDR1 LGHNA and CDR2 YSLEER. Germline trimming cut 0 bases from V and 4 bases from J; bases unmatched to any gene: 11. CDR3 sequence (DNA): TGCGCCAGCAGCCAAGAAAGGGGGCCGAACTGGGGCACTGAAGCTTTCTTT. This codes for CASSQERGPNWGTEAFF.

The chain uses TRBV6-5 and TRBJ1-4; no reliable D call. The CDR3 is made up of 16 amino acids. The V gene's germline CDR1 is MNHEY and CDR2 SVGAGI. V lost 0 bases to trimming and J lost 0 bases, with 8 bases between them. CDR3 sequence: CASSYSTQATNEKLFF. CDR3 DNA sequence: TGTGCCAGCAGTTACTCGACCCAGGCAACTAATGAAAAACTGTTTTTT.

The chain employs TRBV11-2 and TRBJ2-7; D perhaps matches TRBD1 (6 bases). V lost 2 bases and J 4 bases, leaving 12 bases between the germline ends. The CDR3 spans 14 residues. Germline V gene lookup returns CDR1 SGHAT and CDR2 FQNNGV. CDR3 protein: CASSLRDILYEQYF. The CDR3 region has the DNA TGTGCCAGCAGCTTAAGGGACATTCTTTACGAGCAGTACTTC.

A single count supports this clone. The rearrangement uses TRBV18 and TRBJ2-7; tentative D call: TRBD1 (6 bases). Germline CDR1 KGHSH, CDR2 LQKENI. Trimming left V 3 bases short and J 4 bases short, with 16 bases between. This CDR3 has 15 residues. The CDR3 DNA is TGTGCCAGCTCACCCGACAGGAAACAGGGTTACGAGCAGTACTTC. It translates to CASSPDRKQGYEQYF.

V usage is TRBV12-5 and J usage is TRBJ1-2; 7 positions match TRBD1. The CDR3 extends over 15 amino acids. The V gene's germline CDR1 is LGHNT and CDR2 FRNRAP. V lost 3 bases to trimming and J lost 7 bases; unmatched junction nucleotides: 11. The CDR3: CASGFRYRDSSGYTF. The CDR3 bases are TGTGCTAGTGGTTTCCGATACCGGGACAGTTCTGGCTACACCTTC.

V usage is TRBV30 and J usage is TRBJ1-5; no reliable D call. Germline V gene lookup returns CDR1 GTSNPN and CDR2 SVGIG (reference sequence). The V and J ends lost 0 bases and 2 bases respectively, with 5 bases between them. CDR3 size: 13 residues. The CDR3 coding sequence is TGTGCCTGGAGTGTCGGGGGCAATCAGCCCCAGCATTTT. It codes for CAWSVGGNQPQHF.

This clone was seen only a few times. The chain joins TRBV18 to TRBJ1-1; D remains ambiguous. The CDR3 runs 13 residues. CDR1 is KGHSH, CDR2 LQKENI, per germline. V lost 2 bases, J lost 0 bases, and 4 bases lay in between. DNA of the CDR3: TGTGCCAGCTCACCAGACATGAACACTGAAGCTTTCTTT. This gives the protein CASSPDMNTEAFF. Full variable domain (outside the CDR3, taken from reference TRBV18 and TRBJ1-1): NAGVMQNPRHLVRRRGQEARLRCSPMKGHSHVYWYRQLPEEGLKFMVYLQKENIIDESGMPKERFSAEFPKEGPSILRIQQVVRGDSAAYFCASSPDMNTEAFFGQGTRLTVV.

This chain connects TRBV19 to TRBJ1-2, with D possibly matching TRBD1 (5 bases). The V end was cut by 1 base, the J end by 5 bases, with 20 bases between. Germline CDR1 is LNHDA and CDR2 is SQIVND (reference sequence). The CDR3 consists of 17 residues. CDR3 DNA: TGTGCCAGTAGTATAGTAGCCCGGCAGGGATCCCTGTATGGCTACACCTTC. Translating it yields CASSIVARQGSLYGYTF.

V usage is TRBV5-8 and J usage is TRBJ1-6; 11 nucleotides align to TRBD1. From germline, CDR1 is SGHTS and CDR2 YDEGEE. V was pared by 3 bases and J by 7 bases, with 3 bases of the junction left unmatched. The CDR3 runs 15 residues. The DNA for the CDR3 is TGTGCCAGCAGCTGGGACAGGGGGAACAATTCACCCCTCCACTTT. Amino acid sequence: CASSWDRGNNSPLHF.

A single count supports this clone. CDR3 sequence reads: CASSPQLAGGPQEQFF. The DNA for the CDR3 is TGTGCCAGCAGCCCCCAATTAGCGGGGGGGCCTCAGGAGCAGTTCTTC. V gene TRBV11-1 combines with J gene TRBJ2-1; TRBD2 matches at 11 bases. V shed 5 bases, J shed 10 bases, and the junction held 13 bases outside the gene matches. Germline CDR1 SGHAT, CDR2 FQDESV (reference sequence). This CDR3 comprises 16 residues.

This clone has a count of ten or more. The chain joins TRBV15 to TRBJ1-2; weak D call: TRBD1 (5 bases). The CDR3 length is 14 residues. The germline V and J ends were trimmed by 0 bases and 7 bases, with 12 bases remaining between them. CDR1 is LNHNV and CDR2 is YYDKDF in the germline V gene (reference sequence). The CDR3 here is CATSRDGAGFGYTF. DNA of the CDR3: TGTGCCACCAGCAGAGATGGGGCAGGGTTTGGCTACACCTTC.

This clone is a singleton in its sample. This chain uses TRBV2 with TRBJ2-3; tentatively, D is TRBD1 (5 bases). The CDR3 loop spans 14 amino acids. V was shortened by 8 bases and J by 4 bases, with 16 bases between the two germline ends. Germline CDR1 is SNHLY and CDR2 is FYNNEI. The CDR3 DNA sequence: TGTGCCAGCGGATCAGGGTTCGGGCCAGATACGCAGTATTTT. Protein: CASGSGFGPDTQYF.

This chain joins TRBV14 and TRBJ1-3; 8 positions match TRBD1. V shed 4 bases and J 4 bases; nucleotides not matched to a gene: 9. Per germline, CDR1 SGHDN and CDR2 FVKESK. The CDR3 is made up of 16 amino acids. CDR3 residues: CASSPKDRAGGNTIYF. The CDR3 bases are TGTGCCAGCAGCCCAAAGGACAGGGCGGGGGGAAACACCATATATTTT.